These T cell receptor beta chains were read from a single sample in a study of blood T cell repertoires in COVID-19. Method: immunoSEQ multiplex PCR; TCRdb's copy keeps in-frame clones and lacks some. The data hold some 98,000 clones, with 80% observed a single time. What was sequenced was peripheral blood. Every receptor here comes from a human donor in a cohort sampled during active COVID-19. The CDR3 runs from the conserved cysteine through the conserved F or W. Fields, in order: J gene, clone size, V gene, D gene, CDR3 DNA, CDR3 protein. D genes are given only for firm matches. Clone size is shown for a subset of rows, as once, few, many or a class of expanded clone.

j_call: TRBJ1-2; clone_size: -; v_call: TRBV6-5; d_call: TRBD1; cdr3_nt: TGTGCCAGCAGTTACTCTGGCAGGGGGTATGGCTACACCTTC; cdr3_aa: CASSYSGRGYGYTF
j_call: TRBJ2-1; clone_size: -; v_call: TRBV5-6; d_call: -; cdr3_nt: TGTGCCAGCAGCTTAGCTCGTGAGCAGTTCTTC; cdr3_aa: CASSLAREQFF
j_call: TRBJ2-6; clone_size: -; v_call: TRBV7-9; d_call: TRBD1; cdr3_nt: TGTGCCAGCAGCCCCCGGGACAGGGGCTCTGGGGCCAACGTCCTGACTTTC; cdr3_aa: CASSPRDRGSGANVLTF
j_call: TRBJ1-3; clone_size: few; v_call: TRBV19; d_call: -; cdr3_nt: TGTGCCAGTAGCCCCTTTGGAAACACCATATATTTT; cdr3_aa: CASSPFGNTIYF
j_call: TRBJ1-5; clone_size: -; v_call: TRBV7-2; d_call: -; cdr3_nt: TGTGCCAGCAGCTTACGACAGGCGGGCCAGCCCCAGCATTTT; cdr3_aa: CASSLRQAGQPQHF
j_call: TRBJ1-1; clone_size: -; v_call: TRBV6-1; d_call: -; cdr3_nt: TGTGCCAGCAGTGAAGTAGAGGCGAACACTGAAGCTTTCTTT; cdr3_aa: CASSEVEANTEAFF
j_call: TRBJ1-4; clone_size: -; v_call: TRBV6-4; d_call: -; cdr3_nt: TGTGCCAGCAGTGACTCGAACAGACCCAATGAAAAACTGTTTTTT; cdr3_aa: CASSDSNRPNEKLFF
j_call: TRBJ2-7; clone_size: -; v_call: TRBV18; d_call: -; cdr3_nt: TGTGCCAGCTCACCGGTCGAGGGCCGCGAGCAGTACTTC; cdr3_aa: CASSPVEGREQYF
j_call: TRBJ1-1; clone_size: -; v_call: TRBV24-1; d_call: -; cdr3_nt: TGTGCCACCAGTGATCCGGGGGTGGCTGAAGCTTTCTTT; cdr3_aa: CATSDPGVAEAFF
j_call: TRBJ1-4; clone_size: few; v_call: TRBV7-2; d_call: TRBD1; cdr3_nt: TGTGCCAGCAGCTTAGGAGGGGGCGGTCAAGGAAAACTGTTTTTT; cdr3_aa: CASSLGGGGQGKLFF
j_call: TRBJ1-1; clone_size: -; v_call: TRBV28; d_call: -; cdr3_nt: TGTGCCAGCACCTTACAGGGCCCCACTGAAGCTTTCTTT; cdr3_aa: CASTLQGPTEAFF
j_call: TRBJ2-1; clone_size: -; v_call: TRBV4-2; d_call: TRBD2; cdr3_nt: TGTGCCAGCAGCCACCTCGGGAGCGGGGATTACAATGAGCAGTTCTTC; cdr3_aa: CASSHLGSGDYNEQFF
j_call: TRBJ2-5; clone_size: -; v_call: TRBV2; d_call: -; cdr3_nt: TGTGCCAGCAGTGAGGAGAGGGGGGAGACCCAGTACTTC; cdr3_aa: CASSEERGETQYF
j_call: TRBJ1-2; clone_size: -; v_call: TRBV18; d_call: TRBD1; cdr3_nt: TGTGCCAGCTCACCATCACCCACAGGGGACTATGGCTACACCTTC; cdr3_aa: CASSPSPTGDYGYTF
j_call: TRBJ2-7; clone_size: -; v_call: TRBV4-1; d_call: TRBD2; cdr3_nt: TGCGCCAGCAGCCAAGCGGCGGGAGGGGAATACGAGCAGTACTTC; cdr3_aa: CASSQAAGGEYEQYF
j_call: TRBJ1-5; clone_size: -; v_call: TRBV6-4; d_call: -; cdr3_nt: TGTGCCAGCAGTTCACAGGAGAATCAGCCCCAGCATTTT; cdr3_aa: CASSSQENQPQHF
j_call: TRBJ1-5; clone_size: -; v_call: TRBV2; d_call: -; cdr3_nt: TGTGCCAGCAGTCCCGCTACAGGGCCCCAGCATTTT; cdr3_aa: CASSPATGPQHF
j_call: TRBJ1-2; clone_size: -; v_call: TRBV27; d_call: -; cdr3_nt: TGTGCCAGCAGTTTAGCCCAGGGTGGGTATGGCTACACCTTC; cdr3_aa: CASSLAQGGYGYTF
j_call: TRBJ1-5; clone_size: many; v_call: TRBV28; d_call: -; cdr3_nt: TGTGCCAGCAGCCTTCGAGGACAGAGGTATAGCAATCAGCCCCAGCATTTT; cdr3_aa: CASSLRGQRYSNQPQHF
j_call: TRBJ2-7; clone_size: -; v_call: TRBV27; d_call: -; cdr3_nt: TGTGCCAGCAGAACCTCGGGAGCCTACGAGCAGTACTTC; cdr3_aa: CASRTSGAYEQYF
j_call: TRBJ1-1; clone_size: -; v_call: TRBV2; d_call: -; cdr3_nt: TGTGCCAGCAGTGAACAGGCACTCGAAGCTTTCTTT; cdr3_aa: CASSEQALEAFF
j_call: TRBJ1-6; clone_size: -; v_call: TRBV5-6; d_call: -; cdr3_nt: TGTGCCAGCAGCTGGGGGCATACGGATTCACCCCTCCACTTT; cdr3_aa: CASSWGHTDSPLHF
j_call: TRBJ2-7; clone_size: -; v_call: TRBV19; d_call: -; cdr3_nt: TGTGCCAGTAGTACCGATAGCCTCGACAGATACGAGCAGTACTTC; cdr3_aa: CASSTDSLDRYEQYF
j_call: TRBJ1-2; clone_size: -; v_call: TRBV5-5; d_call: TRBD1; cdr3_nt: TGTGCCAGCAGCGCGGCCCCCTCTGGGACAGTCTATGGCTACACCTTC; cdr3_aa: CASSAAPSGTVYGYTF
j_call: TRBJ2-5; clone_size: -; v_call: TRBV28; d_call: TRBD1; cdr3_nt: TGTGCCAGCAGTTCGACAGGGCACCAAGAGACCCAGTACTTC; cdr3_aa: CASSSTGHQETQYF
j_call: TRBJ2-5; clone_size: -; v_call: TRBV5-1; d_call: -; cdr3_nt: TGCGCCAGCAGCTCAAGCAGGGGGGTCCAAGAGACCCAGTACTTC; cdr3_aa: CASSSSRGVQETQYF
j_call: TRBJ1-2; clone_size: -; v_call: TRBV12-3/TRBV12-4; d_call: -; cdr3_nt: TGTGCCAGCAGTTCCCGGGAGGGTGGCTACACCTTC; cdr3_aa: CASSSREGGYTF
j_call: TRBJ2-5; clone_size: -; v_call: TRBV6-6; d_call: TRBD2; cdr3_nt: TGTGCCAGCAGTTACGCGAGCGGGAGTGGGGAGACCCAGTACTTC; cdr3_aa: CASSYASGSGETQYF
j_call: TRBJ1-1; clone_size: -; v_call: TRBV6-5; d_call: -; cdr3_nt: TGTGCCAGCGGACACTTGAACACTGAAGCTTTCTTT; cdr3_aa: CASGHLNTEAFF
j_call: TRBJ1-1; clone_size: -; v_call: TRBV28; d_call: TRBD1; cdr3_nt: TGTGCCAGCAGTTTGGGGACAGGATTAGCGGCTTTCTTT; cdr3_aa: CASSLGTGLAAFF
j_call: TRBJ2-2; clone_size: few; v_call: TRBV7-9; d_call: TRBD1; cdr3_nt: TGTGCCAGCACCAGGACAGGGAACACCGGGGAGCTGTTTTTT; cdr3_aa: CASTRTGNTGELFF
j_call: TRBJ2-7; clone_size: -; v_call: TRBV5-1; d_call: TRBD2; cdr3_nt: TGCGCCAGCAGCTTGGGTCCGGGACTAGCGGGAGAGAGCGAGCAGTACTTC; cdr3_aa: CASSLGPGLAGESEQYF
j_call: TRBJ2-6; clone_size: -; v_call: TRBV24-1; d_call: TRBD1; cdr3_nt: TGTGCCACCAGCGCCCAGGGGGACTCTGGGGCCAACGTCCTGACTTTC; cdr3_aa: CATSAQGDSGANVLTF
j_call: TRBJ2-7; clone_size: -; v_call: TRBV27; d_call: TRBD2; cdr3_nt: TGTGCCAGCAGTCGCGATGGAGCGGGAGTCCCCTACGAGCAGTACTTC; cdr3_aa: CASSRDGAGVPYEQYF
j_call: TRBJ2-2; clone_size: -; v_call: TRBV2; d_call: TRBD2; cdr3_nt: TGTGCCAGCAGCGGGACTAGCGTAAGGCAGGTGGGCGGGGAGCTGTTTTTT; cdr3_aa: CASSGTSVRQVGGELFF
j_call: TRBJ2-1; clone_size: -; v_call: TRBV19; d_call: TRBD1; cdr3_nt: TGTGCCAGTAGCCCAAGGGGACAGGCCAATGAGCAGTTCTTC; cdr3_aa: CASSPRGQANEQFF
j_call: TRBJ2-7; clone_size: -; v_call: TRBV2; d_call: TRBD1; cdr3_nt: TGTGCCAGCAGCCAGGGGGTCGGGGAGCAGTACTTC; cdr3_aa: CASSQGVGEQYF
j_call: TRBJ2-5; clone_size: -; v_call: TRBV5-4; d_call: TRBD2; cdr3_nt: TGTGCCAGCAGCAACGGGGCGGGAGTACGAGAGACCCAGTACTTC; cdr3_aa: CASSNGAGVRETQYF
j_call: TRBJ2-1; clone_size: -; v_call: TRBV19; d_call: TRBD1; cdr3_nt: TGTGCCAGTAGTATCAGGGGGCAAAAATTCTTC; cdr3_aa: CASSIRGQKFF
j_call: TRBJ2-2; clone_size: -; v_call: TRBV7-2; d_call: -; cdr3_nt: TGTGCCAGCAGGAGGGAGGCGGGCGGGGAGCTGTTTTTT; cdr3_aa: CASRREAGGELFF
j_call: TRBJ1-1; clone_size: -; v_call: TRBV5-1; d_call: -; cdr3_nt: TGCGCCAGCAGCTTGGATAACAGGAGAAACACTGAAGCTTTCTTT; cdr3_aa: CASSLDNRRNTEAFF
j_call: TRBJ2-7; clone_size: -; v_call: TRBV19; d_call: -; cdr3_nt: TGTGCCAGTAGCCGCTACTTTAGACAGTACCCCTACGAGCAGTACTTC; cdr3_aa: CASSRYFRQYPYEQYF
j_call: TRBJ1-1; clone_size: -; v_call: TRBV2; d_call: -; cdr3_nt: TGTGCCAGCAGTGGGCAGATGAACACTGAAGCTTTCTTT; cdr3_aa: CASSGQMNTEAFF
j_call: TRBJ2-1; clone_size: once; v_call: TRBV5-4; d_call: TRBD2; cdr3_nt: TGTGCCAGCAGTCCCAGACTAGCGGGAGTTGGAAATGAGCAGTTCTTC; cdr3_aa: CASSPRLAGVGNEQFF
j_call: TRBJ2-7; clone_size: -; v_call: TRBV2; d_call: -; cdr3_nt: TGTGCCAGCAGCACAGGGCCCTACGAGCAGTACTTC; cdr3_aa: CASSTGPYEQYF
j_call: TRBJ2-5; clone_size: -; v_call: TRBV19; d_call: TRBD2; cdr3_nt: TGTGCCAGTAGTGGGCGGACTAGCGGGATAGAGGTGACCCAGTACTTC; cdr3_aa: CASSGRTSGIEVTQYF
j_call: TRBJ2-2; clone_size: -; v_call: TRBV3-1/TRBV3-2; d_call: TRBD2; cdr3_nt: TGTGCCAGCAGCCAACCACTAGCGGGAGGGCCCGGGGAGCTGTTTTTT; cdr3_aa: CASSQPLAGGPGELFF
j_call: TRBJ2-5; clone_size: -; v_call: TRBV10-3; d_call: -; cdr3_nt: TGTGCCATCTCGAATAGCGGTCAAGAGACCCAGTACTTC; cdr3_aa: CAISNSGQETQYF
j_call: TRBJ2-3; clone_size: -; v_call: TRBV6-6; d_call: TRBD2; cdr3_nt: TGTGCCAGCAGTTACCCCATAGCGGGAGGGCCAGGTACGCAGTATTTT; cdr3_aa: CASSYPIAGGPGTQYF
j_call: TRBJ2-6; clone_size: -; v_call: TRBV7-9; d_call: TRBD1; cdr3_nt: TGTGCCAGCAGCTCGATGGACAGGGGAATTTCTGGGGCCAACGTCCTGACTTTC; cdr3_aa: CASSSMDRGISGANVLTF
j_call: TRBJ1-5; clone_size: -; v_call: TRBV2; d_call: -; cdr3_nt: TGTGCCAGCAGTGAAGGCAGGGTGGAGCATTTT; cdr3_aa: CASSEGRVEHF
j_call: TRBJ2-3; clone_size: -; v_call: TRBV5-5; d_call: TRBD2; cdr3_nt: TGTGCCAGCAGCTCCGGGACTAGCGGGAGAGTGGATACGCAGTATTTT; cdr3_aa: CASSSGTSGRVDTQYF
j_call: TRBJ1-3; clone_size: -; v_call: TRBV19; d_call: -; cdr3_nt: TGTGCCAGTAGTATTGACAGGTACTCTGGAAACACCATATATTTT; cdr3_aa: CASSIDRYSGNTIYF
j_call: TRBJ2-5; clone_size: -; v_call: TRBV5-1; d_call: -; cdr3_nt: TGCGCCAGCAGCTTCGGACGGGAAGTTACGTCCCAGTACTTC; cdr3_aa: CASSFGREVTSQYF
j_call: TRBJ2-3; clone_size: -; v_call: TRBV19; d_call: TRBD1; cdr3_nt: TGTGCCAGTACTTTGACGGGGACAGACACAGATACGCAGTATTTT; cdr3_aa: CASTLTGTDTDTQYF